This TCR beta chain was documented in a study of CD8+ T cells in alopecia areata. The sequencing template was cDNA reverse transcribed from extracted RNA. Profiling relied on immunoSEQ multiplex PCR, and the TCRdb table lists in-frame clones only, not all of them. The sample carries 15,000 to 20,000 clones, 59% recorded once. CDR1 and CDR2 from the germline V gene are MNHEY and SVGAGI. The CDR3 totals 15 residues. To note about this clone: The junction differs from germline at one of its ends, possibly a read error.

Sample treatment: oral pan-JAK inhibitor, 5-10 mg twice daily. Peripheral blood samples and lesional scalp punch biopsies were obtained from alopecia areata patients. Source: skin, taken at week 4, from a patient treated with tofacitinib. The receptor's source is a human donor with alopecia areata. The chain employs TRBV6-5 and TRBJ2-7; 9 positions match TRBD1. The CDR3: CASSRPGQGSHEQYF. The CDR3 DNA follows: TGTGCCAGCAGTCGACCGGGACAGGGCTCCCACGAGCAGTACTTC.